The rows below give T cell receptor beta chains drawn from one sample of a study of T cells in Graves' hyperthyroidism and ophthalmopathy. TCRdb used MiXCR to reprocess the multiplex PCR reads, holding one entry per CDR3 protein. Found here are about 250,000 distinct CDR3 sequences, approximately 25% of them singletons; the top ten hold roughly a third. The sequenced sample consisted of blood. The source of these receptors is a woman aged 40 to 50 with Graves' ophthalmopathy. CDR3s include the opening cysteine and the closing phenylalanine or tryptophan. The order of the fields is J gene, D gene, clone size, V gene, CDR3 DNA, CDR3 protein. D genes are given only for firm matches. Clone size, where shown, is once, few, many, or a class for clones that have expanded.

j_call: TRBJ2-7; d_call: NA; clone_size: many; v_call: TRBV14; cdr3_nt: TGTGCCAGCAGCCAAGAATTAGGGTTCAACGAGCAGTACTTC; cdr3_aa: CASSQELGFNEQYF
j_call: TRBJ1-1; d_call: NA; clone_size: many; v_call: TRBV6-5; cdr3_nt: TGTGCCAGCAGTTACGGGGAGGGACCCAGGGTGAACACTGAAGCTTTCTTT; cdr3_aa: CASSYGEGPRVNTEAFF
j_call: TRBJ2-2; d_call: TRBD1; clone_size: many; v_call: TRBV5-1; cdr3_nt: TGCGCCAGCAGACAGGGGGGACTGAACACCGGGGAGCTGTTTTTT; cdr3_aa: CASRQGGLNTGELFF
j_call: TRBJ1-1; d_call: NA; clone_size: once; v_call: TRBV6-5; cdr3_nt: TGTGCCAGCAGTTACTCGGGAACAGGCCCTGGGAACACTGAAGCTTTCTTT; cdr3_aa: CASSYSGTGPGNTEAFF
j_call: TRBJ2-1; d_call: NA; clone_size: many; v_call: TRBV6-5; cdr3_nt: TGTGCCAGCAGTTACCAAGGACCCAGCTCCTACAATGAGCAGTTCTTC; cdr3_aa: CASSYQGPSSYNEQFF
j_call: TRBJ2-7; d_call: NA; clone_size: many; v_call: TRBV14; cdr3_nt: TGTGCCAGCAGCCGCACAGGGGGGAGGGACGAGCAGTACTTC; cdr3_aa: CASSRTGGRDEQYF
j_call: TRBJ2-7; d_call: TRBD1; clone_size: NA; v_call: TRBV11-2; cdr3_nt: TGTGCCAGCAGCCCCAAGTCTCCCGTGTCAGGGGGCAACTACGAGCAGTACTTC; cdr3_aa: CASSPKSPVSGGNYEQYF
j_call: TRBJ1-1; d_call: NA; clone_size: many; v_call: TRBV2; cdr3_nt: TGTGCCAGCAGTACGATGGTGAACACTGAAGCTTTCTTT; cdr3_aa: CASSTMVNTEAFF
j_call: TRBJ2-7; d_call: TRBD2; clone_size: many; v_call: TRBV9; cdr3_nt: TGTGCCAGCAGCGTAGGGGCTAGCGGGAGGTACGAGCAGTACTTC; cdr3_aa: CASSVGASGRYEQYF
j_call: TRBJ2-5; d_call: TRBD2; clone_size: few; v_call: TRBV18; cdr3_nt: TGTGCCAGCTCAAAACCTAGACTAGCTGGAGAGACCCAGTACTTC; cdr3_aa: CASSKPRLAGETQYF
j_call: TRBJ2-7; d_call: NA; clone_size: many; v_call: TRBV4-2; cdr3_nt: TGTGCCAGCAGCCAGTTGACTAGTTCTGGCGAGCAGTACTTC; cdr3_aa: CASSQLTSSGEQYF
j_call: TRBJ2-2; d_call: NA; clone_size: many; v_call: TRBV10-3; cdr3_nt: TGTGCCATCAGAGACACCTACACCGGGGAGCTGTTTTTT; cdr3_aa: CAIRDTYTGELFF
j_call: TRBJ1-1; d_call: TRBD1; clone_size: few; v_call: TRBV12-3/TRBV12-4; cdr3_nt: TGTGCCAGCAGTCCCTCCGGACAGGGCACTGAAGCTTTCTTT; cdr3_aa: CASSPSGQGTEAFF
j_call: TRBJ1-6; d_call: NA; clone_size: many; v_call: TRBV7-6; cdr3_nt: TGTGCCAGCAGCTCGGACGGATATAGCTCCTATAATTCACCCCTCCACTTT; cdr3_aa: CASSSDGYSSYNSPLHF
j_call: TRBJ2-2; d_call: NA; clone_size: many; v_call: TRBV20-1; cdr3_nt: TGCAGTGCTAGAAACCAGGCCGGGGGCAACACCGGGGAGCTGTTTTTT; cdr3_aa: CSARNQAGGNTGELFF
j_call: TRBJ2-5; d_call: NA; clone_size: many; v_call: TRBV19; cdr3_nt: TGTGCCAGTAGTATGGAGGACTCCTCACAAGAGACCCAGTACTTC; cdr3_aa: CASSMEDSSQETQYF
j_call: TRBJ2-7; d_call: TRBD1; clone_size: NA; v_call: TRBV12-3/TRBV12-4; cdr3_nt: TGTGCCAGCAGTCAATGGACAGGGGGTCGCAACGAGCAGTACTTC; cdr3_aa: CASSQWTGGRNEQYF
j_call: TRBJ2-7; d_call: NA; clone_size: many; v_call: TRBV28; cdr3_nt: TGTGCCAGCACCGCAGGGATCACCTCCTACGAGCAGTACTTC; cdr3_aa: CASTAGITSYEQYF
j_call: TRBJ2-2; d_call: TRBD1; clone_size: NA; v_call: TRBV12-3/TRBV12-4; cdr3_nt: TGTGCCAGCAACCGAGGGGGCGGGACCGGGGAGCTGTTTTTT; cdr3_aa: CASNRGGGTGELFF
j_call: TRBJ2-5; d_call: TRBD2; clone_size: many; v_call: TRBV27; cdr3_nt: TGTGCCAGCAGTTCCCGGACTAGCGGGAGGGGGCGCGAGCGTGAGACCCAGTACTTC; cdr3_aa: CASSSRTSGRGRERETQYF
j_call: TRBJ2-2; d_call: TRBD2; clone_size: many; v_call: TRBV27; cdr3_nt: TGTGCCAGCAGTTCCCCCCTGGTTGCGGGAGGGCCTGTCGGGGAGCTGTTTTTT; cdr3_aa: CASSSPLVAGGPVGELFF
j_call: TRBJ1-5; d_call: NA; clone_size: many; v_call: TRBV27; cdr3_nt: TGTGCCAGCGGGATGAATCAGCCCCCGCATTTT; cdr3_aa: CASGMNQPPHF
j_call: TRBJ2-7; d_call: TRBD1; clone_size: many; v_call: TRBV20-1; cdr3_nt: TGCAGTGCTGTTGCCGGGACAGGGGCCTCCTACGAGCAGTACTTC; cdr3_aa: CSAVAGTGASYEQYF
j_call: TRBJ1-1; d_call: NA; clone_size: many; v_call: TRBV30; cdr3_nt: TGTGCCTGGAGTGTACGGTGGGACACTGAAGCTTTCTTT; cdr3_aa: CAWSVRWDTEAFF
j_call: TRBJ2-7; d_call: NA; clone_size: many; v_call: TRBV28; cdr3_nt: TGTGCCAGCACCTCCGGGACACTAGCCTACGAGCAGTACTTC; cdr3_aa: CASTSGTLAYEQYF
j_call: TRBJ2-5; d_call: TRBD2; clone_size: NA; v_call: TRBV28; cdr3_nt: TGTGCCAGCAGTTCCTCGGGCCCGGGGGGGATGGAGACCCAGTACTTC; cdr3_aa: CASSSSGPGGMETQYF
j_call: TRBJ2-7; d_call: NA; clone_size: many; v_call: TRBV30; cdr3_nt: TGTGCCTGGACGAGAGGGAGCTACGAGCAGTACTTC; cdr3_aa: CAWTRGSYEQYF
j_call: TRBJ1-2; d_call: NA; clone_size: many; v_call: TRBV29-1; cdr3_nt: TGCAGCGTTTCTCTACCCCAGAGCTATGGCTACACCTTC; cdr3_aa: CSVSLPQSYGYTF
j_call: TRBJ2-2; d_call: TRBD2; clone_size: NA; v_call: TRBV20-1; cdr3_nt: TGCAGTGCCCCCACCGGGACTAGCGGGAGTTTCTCCGGGGAGCTGTTTTTT; cdr3_aa: CSAPTGTSGSFSGELFF
j_call: TRBJ1-1; d_call: NA; clone_size: many; v_call: TRBV18; cdr3_nt: TGTGCCAGCTCACCTCGAGCGGCCACTGAAGCTTTCTTT; cdr3_aa: CASSPRAATEAFF
j_call: TRBJ2-7; d_call: TRBD2; clone_size: many; v_call: TRBV20-1; cdr3_nt: TGCAGTGCTAGAGATTTCGGGGGACTAGAGTCCTACGAGCAGTACTTC; cdr3_aa: CSARDFGGLESYEQYF
j_call: TRBJ1-1; d_call: NA; clone_size: many; v_call: TRBV27; cdr3_nt: TGTGCCAGCAGTTTAACTCACGGGACTGAAGCTTTCTTT; cdr3_aa: CASSLTHGTEAFF
j_call: TRBJ1-5; d_call: NA; clone_size: many; v_call: TRBV10-3; cdr3_nt: TGTGCCATCAGTGAGTCTATTTGGGGCCAGCCCCAGCATTTT; cdr3_aa: CAISESIWGQPQHF
j_call: TRBJ2-7; d_call: TRBD2; clone_size: many; v_call: TRBV7-9; cdr3_nt: TGTGCCAGCAGCTTAGTTGGGCAGGCGGGAGAAGACGAGCAGTACTTC; cdr3_aa: CASSLVGQAGEDEQYF
j_call: TRBJ2-2; d_call: TRBD1; clone_size: many; v_call: TRBV5-1; cdr3_nt: TGCGCCAGCAGCGAGGGACAGGGAAGTACCGGGGAGCTGTTTTTT; cdr3_aa: CASSEGQGSTGELFF
j_call: TRBJ1-2; d_call: NA; clone_size: many; v_call: TRBV28; cdr3_nt: TGTGCCAGCAAACTCTCCCGGGGGGTGGACTATGGCTACACCTTC; cdr3_aa: CASKLSRGVDYGYTF
j_call: TRBJ2-7; d_call: TRBD2; clone_size: NA; v_call: TRBV28; cdr3_nt: TGTGCCAGCAGCCGTCGTAGCGGGACCTACGAGCAGTACTTC; cdr3_aa: CASSRRSGTYEQYF
j_call: TRBJ2-5; d_call: NA; clone_size: NA; v_call: TRBV4-2; cdr3_nt: TGTGCCAGCAGCCCAAATTCAGCGGACCAGGGCGGGACCCAGTACTTC; cdr3_aa: CASSPNSADQGGTQYF
j_call: TRBJ1-5; d_call: NA; clone_size: many; v_call: TRBV6-1; cdr3_nt: TGTGCCAGCAGAGATCGGGAGGTTCAGCCCCAGCATTTT; cdr3_aa: CASRDREVQPQHF
j_call: TRBJ1-5; d_call: TRBD1; clone_size: many; v_call: TRBV28; cdr3_nt: TGTGCCAGCAGTTTAGTGACAGGGGGCCGGCAGCCCCAGCATTTT; cdr3_aa: CASSLVTGGRQPQHF
j_call: TRBJ1-1; d_call: TRBD1; clone_size: NA; v_call: TRBV20-1; cdr3_nt: TGCAGTGCTAGCCAGGGGGTCAGCACTGAAGCTTTCTTT; cdr3_aa: CSASQGVSTEAFF
j_call: TRBJ2-2; d_call: TRBD1; clone_size: many; v_call: TRBV11-2; cdr3_nt: TGTGCCAGCAGCTTAGAGCGGTTTGGGGAGATAGGGACAGGGCCGAACACCGGGGAGCTGTTTTTT; cdr3_aa: CASSLERFGEIGTGPNTGELFF
j_call: TRBJ2-7; d_call: NA; clone_size: many; v_call: TRBV4-2; cdr3_nt: TGTGCCAGCAGCCAAGATGGCGGTTCCTCCTACGAGCAGTACTTC; cdr3_aa: CASSQDGGSSYEQYF
j_call: TRBJ1-5; d_call: NA; clone_size: many; v_call: TRBV20-1; cdr3_nt: TGCAGTGCTAGAGATCCGGGGGAGGAGTACAGCAATCAGCCCCAGCATTTT; cdr3_aa: CSARDPGEEYSNQPQHF
j_call: TRBJ2-7; d_call: TRBD1; clone_size: many; v_call: TRBV12-3/TRBV12-4; cdr3_nt: TGTGCCAGCAGCCCCCCTACGGGACAGGGTTACGAGCAGTACTTC; cdr3_aa: CASSPPTGQGYEQYF
j_call: TRBJ1-5; d_call: NA; clone_size: NA; v_call: TRBV27; cdr3_nt: TGTGCCAGCAGTGAAACAGGGTTCCTCCCTCACGGTCAGCCCCAGCATTTT; cdr3_aa: CASSETGFLPHGQPQHF
j_call: TRBJ1-1; d_call: TRBD1; clone_size: many; v_call: TRBV5-6; cdr3_nt: TGTGCCAGCAGCACTAGCCGGGACAGGAACACTGAAGCTTTCTTT; cdr3_aa: CASSTSRDRNTEAFF
j_call: TRBJ2-4; d_call: TRBD2; clone_size: many; v_call: TRBV6-1; cdr3_nt: TGTGCCAGCAAAAGCGGGAGCCGTGCCAAAAACATTCAGTACTTC; cdr3_aa: CASKSGSRAKNIQYF
j_call: TRBJ2-7; d_call: TRBD2; clone_size: many; v_call: TRBV13; cdr3_nt: TGTGCCAGCGGGACTAGCGGGAGACCTTCCTACGAGCAGTACTTC; cdr3_aa: CASGTSGRPSYEQYF
j_call: TRBJ1-6; d_call: NA; clone_size: many; v_call: TRBV30; cdr3_nt: TGTGCCTGGAGTCCAGGGAGGGCCCCTATTTCACCCCTCCACTTT; cdr3_aa: CAWSPGRAPISPLHF
j_call: TRBJ1-2; d_call: NA; clone_size: NA; v_call: TRBV6-1; cdr3_nt: TGTGCCAGCTTAGCCCCAAGCAACTATGGCTACACCTTC; cdr3_aa: CASLAPSNYGYTF
j_call: TRBJ2-7; d_call: TRBD2; clone_size: many; v_call: TRBV20-1; cdr3_nt: TGCAGTGCTAGAGTGACTAGCGGGCTAATCTCCTACGAGCAGTACTTC; cdr3_aa: CSARVTSGLISYEQYF
j_call: TRBJ1-2; d_call: NA; clone_size: NA; v_call: TRBV6-2/TRBV6-3; cdr3_nt: TGTGCCAGCAGTCAACTACGCGTCTTAGGGGGCTACACCTTC; cdr3_aa: CASSQLRVLGGYTF
j_call: TRBJ1-1; d_call: NA; clone_size: few; v_call: TRBV12-3/TRBV12-4; cdr3_nt: TGTGCCAGCAGCCCTACAGCAGGGGCTGAGACTGAAGCTTTCTTT; cdr3_aa: CASSPTAGAETEAFF
j_call: TRBJ2-5; d_call: NA; clone_size: many; v_call: TRBV2; cdr3_nt: TGTGCCAGCAGTGAAGCGCCAGAGGAGACCCAGTACTTC; cdr3_aa: CASSEAPEETQYF